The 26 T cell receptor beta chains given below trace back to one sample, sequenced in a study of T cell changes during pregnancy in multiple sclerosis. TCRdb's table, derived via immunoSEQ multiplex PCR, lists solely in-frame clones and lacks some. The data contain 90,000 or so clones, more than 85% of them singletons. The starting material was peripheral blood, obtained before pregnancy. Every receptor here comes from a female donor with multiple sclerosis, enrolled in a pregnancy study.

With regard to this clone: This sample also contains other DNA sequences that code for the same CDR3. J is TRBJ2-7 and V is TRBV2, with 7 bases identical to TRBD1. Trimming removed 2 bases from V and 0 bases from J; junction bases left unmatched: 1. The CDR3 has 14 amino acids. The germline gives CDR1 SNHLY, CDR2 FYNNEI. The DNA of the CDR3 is TGTGCCAGCAGTGAAAGGGACAGCTCCTACGAGCAGTACTTC. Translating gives CASSERDSSYEQYF.

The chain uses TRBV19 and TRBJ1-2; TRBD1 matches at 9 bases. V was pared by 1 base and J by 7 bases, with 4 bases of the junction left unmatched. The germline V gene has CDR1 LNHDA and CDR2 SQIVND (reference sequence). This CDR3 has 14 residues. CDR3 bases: TGTGCCAGTAGTATAGCCGGGACAGGGCCTGGCTACACCTTC. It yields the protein CASSIAGTGPGYTF.

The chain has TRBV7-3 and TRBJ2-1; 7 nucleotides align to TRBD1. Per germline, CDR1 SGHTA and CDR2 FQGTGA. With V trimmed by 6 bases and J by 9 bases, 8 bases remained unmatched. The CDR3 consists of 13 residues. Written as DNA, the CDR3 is TGTGCCAGCAGTAACAGGGGAGAGGGTGAGCAGTTCTTC. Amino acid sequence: CASSNRGEGEQFF.

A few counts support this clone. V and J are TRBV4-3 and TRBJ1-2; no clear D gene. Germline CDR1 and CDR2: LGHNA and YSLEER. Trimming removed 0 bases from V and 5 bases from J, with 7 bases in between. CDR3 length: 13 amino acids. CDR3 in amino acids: CASSQDTEYGYTF. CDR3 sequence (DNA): TGCGCCAGCAGCCAAGATACCGAGTATGGCTACACCTTC.

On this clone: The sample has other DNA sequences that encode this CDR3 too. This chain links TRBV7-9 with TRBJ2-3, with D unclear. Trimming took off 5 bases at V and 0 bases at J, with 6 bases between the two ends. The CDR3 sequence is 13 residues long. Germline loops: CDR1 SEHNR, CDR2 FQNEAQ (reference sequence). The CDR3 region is CASSRSSTDTQYF. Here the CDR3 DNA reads TGTGCCAGCAGCCGGAGTAGCACAGATACGCAGTATTTT.

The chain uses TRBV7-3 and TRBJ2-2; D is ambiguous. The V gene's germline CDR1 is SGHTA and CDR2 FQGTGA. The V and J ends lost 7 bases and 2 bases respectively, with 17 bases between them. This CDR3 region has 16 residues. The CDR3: CASTVQPVFNTGELFF. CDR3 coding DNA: TGTGCCAGCACGGTACAGCCAGTTTTCAACACCGGGGAGCTGTTTTTT.

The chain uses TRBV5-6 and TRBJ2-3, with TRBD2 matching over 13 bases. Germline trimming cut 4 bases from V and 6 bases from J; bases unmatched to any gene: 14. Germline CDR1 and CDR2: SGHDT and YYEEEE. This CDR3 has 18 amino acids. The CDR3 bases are TGTGCCAGCAGCCTCCCGGGACTAGCGGGGCAGGGGGGGGATACGCAGTATTTT. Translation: CASSLPGLAGQGGDTQYF.

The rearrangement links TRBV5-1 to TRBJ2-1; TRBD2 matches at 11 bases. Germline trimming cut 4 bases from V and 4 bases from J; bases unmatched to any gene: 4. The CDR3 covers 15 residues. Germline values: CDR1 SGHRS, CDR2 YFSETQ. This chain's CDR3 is CASSPGTSGYNEQFF. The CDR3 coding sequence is TGCGCCAGCAGCCCAGGGACTAGCGGTTACAATGAGCAGTTCTTC.

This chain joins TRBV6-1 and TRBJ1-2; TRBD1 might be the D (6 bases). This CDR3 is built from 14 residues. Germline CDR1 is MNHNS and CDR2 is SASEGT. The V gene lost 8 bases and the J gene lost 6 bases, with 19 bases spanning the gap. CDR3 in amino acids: CASVTGIRVDGYTF. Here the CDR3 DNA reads TGTGCCAGCGTAACAGGGATCCGGGTGGATGGCTACACCTTC.

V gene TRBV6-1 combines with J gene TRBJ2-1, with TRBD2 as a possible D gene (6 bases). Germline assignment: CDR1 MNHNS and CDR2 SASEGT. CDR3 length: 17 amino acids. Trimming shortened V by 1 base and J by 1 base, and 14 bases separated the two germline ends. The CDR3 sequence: CASSEGLWGTSYNEQFF. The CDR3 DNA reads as TGTGCCAGCAGTGAAGGCCTTTGGGGGACTTCCTACAATGAGCAGTTCTTC.

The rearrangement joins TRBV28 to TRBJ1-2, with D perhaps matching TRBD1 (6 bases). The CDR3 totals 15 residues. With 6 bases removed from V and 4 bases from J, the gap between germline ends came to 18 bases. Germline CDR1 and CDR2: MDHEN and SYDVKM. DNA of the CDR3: TGTGCCAGCAGAATACAGGGAAATACAGTCTATGGCTACACCTTC. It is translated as CASRIQGNTVYGYTF.

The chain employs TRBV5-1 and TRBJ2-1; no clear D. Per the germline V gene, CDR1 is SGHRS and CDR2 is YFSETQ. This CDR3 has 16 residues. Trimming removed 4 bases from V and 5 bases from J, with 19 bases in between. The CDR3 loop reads CASSPLFHSQHNEQFF. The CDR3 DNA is TGCGCCAGCAGCCCTCTGTTCCACAGCCAACACAATGAGCAGTTCTTC.

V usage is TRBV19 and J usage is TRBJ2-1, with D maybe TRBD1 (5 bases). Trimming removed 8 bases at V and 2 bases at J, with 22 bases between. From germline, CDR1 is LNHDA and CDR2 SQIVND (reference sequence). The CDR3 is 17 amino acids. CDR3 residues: CASQSVQGQLTYNEQFF. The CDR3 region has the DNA TGTGCCAGTCAGTCGGTTCAGGGCCAACTCACCTACAATGAGCAGTTCTTC.

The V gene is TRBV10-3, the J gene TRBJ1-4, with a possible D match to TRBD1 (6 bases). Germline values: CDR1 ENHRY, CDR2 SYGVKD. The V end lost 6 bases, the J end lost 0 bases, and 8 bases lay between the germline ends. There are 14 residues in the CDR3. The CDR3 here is CAIRGGSTNEKLFF. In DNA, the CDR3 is TGTGCCATCAGAGGGGGATCAACTAATGAAAAACTGTTTTTT.

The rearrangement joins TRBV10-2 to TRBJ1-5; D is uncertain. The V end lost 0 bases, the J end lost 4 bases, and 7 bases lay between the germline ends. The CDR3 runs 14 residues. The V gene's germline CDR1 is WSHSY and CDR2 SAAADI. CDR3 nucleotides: TGCGCCAGCAGTGAGTCTGGAGGGAATCAGCCCCAGCATTTT. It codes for CASSESGGNQPQHF.

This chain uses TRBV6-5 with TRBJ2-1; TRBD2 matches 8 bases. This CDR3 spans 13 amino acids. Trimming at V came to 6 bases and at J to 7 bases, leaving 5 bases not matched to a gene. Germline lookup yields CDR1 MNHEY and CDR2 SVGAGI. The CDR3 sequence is CASSLAGPNEQFF. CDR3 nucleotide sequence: TGTGCCAGCAGCTTAGCGGGGCCGAATGAGCAGTTCTTC.

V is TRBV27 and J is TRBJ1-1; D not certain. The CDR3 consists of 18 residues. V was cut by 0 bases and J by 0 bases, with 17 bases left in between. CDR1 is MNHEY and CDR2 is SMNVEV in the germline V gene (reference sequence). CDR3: CASSLSQPRGRVNTEAFF. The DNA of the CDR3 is TGTGCCAGCAGTTTATCTCAGCCACGGGGTCGGGTGAACACTGAAGCTTTCTTT.

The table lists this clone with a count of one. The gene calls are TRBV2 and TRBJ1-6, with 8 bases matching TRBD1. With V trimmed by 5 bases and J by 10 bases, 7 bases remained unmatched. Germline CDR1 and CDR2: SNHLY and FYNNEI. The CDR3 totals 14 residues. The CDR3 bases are TGTGCCAGCAGTCAAGACAGGGGAAACTCACCCCTCCACTTT. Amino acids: CASSQDRGNSPLHF.

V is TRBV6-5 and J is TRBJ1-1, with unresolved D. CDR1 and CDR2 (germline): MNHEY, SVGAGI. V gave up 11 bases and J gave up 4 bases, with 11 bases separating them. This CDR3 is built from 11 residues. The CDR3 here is CAVLALTEAFF. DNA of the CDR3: TGTGCCGTCTTGGCCCTCACTGAAGCTTTCTTT.

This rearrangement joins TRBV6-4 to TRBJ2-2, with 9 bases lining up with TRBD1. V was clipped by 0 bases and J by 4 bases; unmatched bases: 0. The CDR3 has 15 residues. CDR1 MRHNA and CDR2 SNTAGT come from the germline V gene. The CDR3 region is CASSDSQGATGELFF. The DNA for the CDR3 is TGTGCCAGCAGTGACTCACAGGGGGCCACCGGGGAGCTGTTTTTT.

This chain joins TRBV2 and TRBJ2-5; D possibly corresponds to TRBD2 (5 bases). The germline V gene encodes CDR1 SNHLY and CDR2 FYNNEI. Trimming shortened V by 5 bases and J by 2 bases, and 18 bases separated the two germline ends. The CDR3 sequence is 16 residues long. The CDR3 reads CASSKSLRGIQETQYF. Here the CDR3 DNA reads TGTGCCAGCAGTAAGAGCCTAAGAGGGATTCAAGAGACCCAGTACTTC.

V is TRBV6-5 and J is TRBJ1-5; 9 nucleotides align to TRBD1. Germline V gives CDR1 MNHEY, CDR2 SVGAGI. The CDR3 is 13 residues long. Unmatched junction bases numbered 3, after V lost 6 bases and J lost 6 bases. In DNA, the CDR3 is TGTGCCAGCAGCAACAGGGGGCTTCAGCCCCAGCATTTT. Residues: CASSNRGLQPQHF.

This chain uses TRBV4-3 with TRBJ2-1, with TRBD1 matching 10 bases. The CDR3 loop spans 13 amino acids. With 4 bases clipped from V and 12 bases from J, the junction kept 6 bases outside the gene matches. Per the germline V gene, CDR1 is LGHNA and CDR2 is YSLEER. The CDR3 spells CASSPSTGGAQFF. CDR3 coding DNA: TGCGCCAGCAGCCCCTCGACAGGGGGCGCGCAGTTCTTC.

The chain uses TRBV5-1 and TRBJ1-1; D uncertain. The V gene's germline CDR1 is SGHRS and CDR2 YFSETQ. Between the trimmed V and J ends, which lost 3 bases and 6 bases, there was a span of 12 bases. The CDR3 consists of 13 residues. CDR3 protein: CASSSDIASEAFF. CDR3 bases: TGCGCCAGCAGCTCCGACATCGCCTCTGAAGCTTTCTTT.

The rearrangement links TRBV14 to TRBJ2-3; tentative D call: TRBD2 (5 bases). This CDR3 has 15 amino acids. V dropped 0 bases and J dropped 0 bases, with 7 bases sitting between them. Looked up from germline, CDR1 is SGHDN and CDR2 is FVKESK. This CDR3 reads CASSQERASTDTQYF. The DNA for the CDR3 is TGTGCCAGCAGCCAAGAGAGGGCTAGCACAGATACGCAGTATTTT.

CDR3 bases: TGTGCCAGCAGCCATATCCCGGGACTGGAGGTCGAGCAGTACTTC. This gives the protein CASSHIPGLEVEQYF. This rearrangement joins TRBV5-4 to TRBJ2-7; weak D call: TRBD2 (6 bases). V was trimmed by 4 bases and J by 6 bases, leaving 20 bases between them. CDR3 length: 15 residues. Per germline, CDR1 SGHNT and CDR2 YYREEE (reference sequence).